These 5 T cell receptor beta chains share one sample of origin, sequenced in a study of OX40 agonist ivuxolimab in advanced cancers. Library generation was performed with the immunoSEQ multiplex PCR assay. Entries here come from immuneACCESS through TCRdb and include only in-frame sequences with V and J called. Some clones fail to appear in such tables; in the studies checked, an unresolved V gene covers under half of the shortfall, and the cause of the remainder is unknown. The sample table shows 50,000 or so clones, and roughly 81% are seen once. The top ten clonotypes cover around 4.7% of the sample. The material was CD4+ or CD8+ T cells sorted from blood, obtained in a trial of the OX40 agonist ivuxolimab. Receptors were obtained from an adult with an advanced solid tumor such as melanoma, head and neck, liver or kidney cancer.

The J gene is TRBJ2-2, the V gene TRBV6-1; a possible D gene is TRBD2 (6 bases). V lost 7 bases and J 4 bases, leaving 16 bases between the germline ends. CDR3 size: 15 residues. CDR1 and CDR2 from the germline V gene are MNHNS and SASEGT. CDR3 region: CASTLMGSGTGELFF. The DNA for the CDR3 is TGTGCCAGCACCCTAATGGGTAGCGGCACCGGGGAGCTGTTTTTT.

The chain has TRBV19 and TRBJ2-7; 11 bases align to TRBD1. With V trimmed by 3 bases and J by 3 bases, 7 bases remained unmatched. The CDR3 has 16 amino acids. Germline lookup yields CDR1 LNHDA and CDR2 SQIVND (reference sequence). As DNA, the CDR3 is TGTGCCAGTAGTATCCTCGGCGGGACAGGGGGCTACGAGCAGTACTTC. Amino acids: CASSILGGTGGYEQYF.

This sequence joins TRBV28 and TRBJ2-1; D unresolved. V was cut by 3 bases and J by 6 bases, with 9 bases left in between. CDR3 length equals 13 residues. Germline CDR1 is MDHEN and CDR2 is SYDVKM. This chain's CDR3 is CASSFPPGNEQFF. The CDR3 nucleotides read TGTGCCAGCAGTTTCCCCCCTGGCAATGAGCAGTTCTTC.

The chain joins TRBV9 to TRBJ1-1; a possible D gene is TRBD1 (6 bases). CDR3 size: 13 residues. V was pared by 2 bases and J by 8 bases, with 13 bases between. CDR1 SGDLS and CDR2 YYNGEE come from the germline V gene. The CDR3 region is CASSVEDSPEAFF. CDR3 coding DNA: TGTGCCAGCAGCGTGGAGGACAGCCCAGAAGCTTTCTTT.

This clone came up a few times. This chain uses TRBV7-9 with TRBJ2-1; D uncertain. In germline, CDR1 is SEHNR, CDR2 FQNEAQ (reference sequence). The CDR3 runs 14 residues. V gave up 2 bases and J gave up 6 bases, with 11 bases separating them. CDR3 bases: TGTGCCAGCAGCTTAATATCAGAGATCAATGAGCAGTTCTTC. This codes for CASSLISEINEQFF. Based on the CDR3 plus reference TRBV7-9 and TRBJ2-1, the full variable domain is DTGVSQNPRHKITKRGQNVTFRCDPISEHNRLYWYRQTLGQGPEFLTYFQNEAQLEKSRLLSDRFSAERPKGSFSTLEIQRTEQGDSAMYLCASSLISEINEQFFGPGTRLTVL.